This entry describes one T cell receptor beta chain. Its recognized antigen is unknown. Per-nucleotide qualities are absent, and no much larger clonotype sits a single base away. TCRbeta CDR3 regions were amplified from genomic DNA using the immunoSEQ Assay, a bias-controlled multiplex PCR. In the paper's pipeline: Nucleated cell counts per sample were estimated from amplification of reference gene primers within the assay. To quantify the absolute abundance of each unique TCRbeta CDR3 rearrangement, sequence reads were collapsed and filtered. Productive Simpson clonality was computed per sample as the square root of Simpson's diversity index over productive rearrangements. The source is immuneACCESS, and TCRdb retained only in-frame sequences with V and J called. Part of the clones is not carried over; for the studies checked, unresolved V genes explain less than half of this, and the remainder is unexplained. The DNA was the basis for D and trimming; V, J and clone size are from that table. The table for this sample lists about 270,000 clones; around four fifths of them were counted only once. In total, the top ten clones hold approximately 4.1% of the sample.

This record comes from a study of blood T cell repertoires in COVID-19 (dated by TCRdb to the early 2020s). Notes on the research overall: The collaborator samples originated in the United States, Italy and Spain and spanned the acute and convalescent phases of COVID-19. Subjects who had been exposed to COVID-19, were actively infected with it, or had recovered from it provided the deeply sampled blood TCRbeta repertoires that made up the dataset. The sample metadata nearly always contained a de-identified subject ID, COVID-19 status, age in years and sex. HLA class I and class II types, where available, came from metadata supplied by the sample provider rather than from assay-based typing. The prospective study material was composed of cDNA or gDNA derived from T cells, B-cell-depleted T cells, or PBMCs. The samples were drawn from two sources: the first 160 participants of the ongoing ImmuneRACE study, and 1,200 or so subjects contributed by 6 global collaborators. The repertoires were released in a freely available public database intended as a resource for research on the immune response to SARS-CoV-2. Overall study results and their limits: Clinical and demographic metadata were provided uncurated, with the amount varying by source and participant.

Deletion took 1 base off V and 8 bases off J, with a span of 3 bases between the germline ends. Taken from the germline V gene, the CDR1 and CDR2 loops are ENHRY and SYGVKD. The CDR3 starts with the cysteine, ends with the phenylalanine, and has 11 residues. The only DNA kept is the CDR3, 33 bases in frame from the first base. Collaborating institutions collected whole blood in K2EDTA tubes following their own protocols. Collaborator samples were shipped for TCRbeta analysis as frozen whole blood, isolated PBMCs, or DNA extracted from either sample type. The chain employs TRBV10-3 and TRBJ2-1, with the D segment identity uncertain. Sequenced input: peripheral blood. The source is a woman in her fifties or sixties with active or convalescent COVID-19. CDR3 loop: CAISELYEQFF. At the DNA level, the sequence is TGTGCCATCAGTGAGTTATATGAGCAGTTCTTC.